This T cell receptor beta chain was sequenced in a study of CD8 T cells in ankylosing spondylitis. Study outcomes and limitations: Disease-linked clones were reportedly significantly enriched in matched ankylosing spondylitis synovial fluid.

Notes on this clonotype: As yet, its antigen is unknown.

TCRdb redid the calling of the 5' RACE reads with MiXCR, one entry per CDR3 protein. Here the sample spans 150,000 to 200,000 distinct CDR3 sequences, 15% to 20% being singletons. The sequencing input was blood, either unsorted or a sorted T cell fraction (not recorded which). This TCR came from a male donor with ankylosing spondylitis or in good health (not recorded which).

CDR3 nucleotides: TGTGCCAGCAGCATGACTAGCGGGGATGGATGGGAGACCCAGTACTTC. Its protein product is CASSMTSGDGWETQYF. The chain combines TRBV13 with TRBJ2-5; TRBD2 agrees at 11 bases. Per the germline V gene, CDR1 is PRHDT and CDR2 is FYEKMQ (reference sequence). The length of the CDR3 is 16 residues. With V trimmed by 5 bases and J by 5 bases, 10 bases remained unmatched.